The rows below give T cell receptor beta chains drawn from one sample of a study of T cell responses to AZD1222 COVID-19 vaccine. TCRdb's copy holds only in-frame clones and misses some; the assay was immunoSEQ multiplex PCR. The sample holds 110,000 to 150,000 clones, about 90% seen once. Source: peripheral blood, taken 28 days after the second AZD1222 dose. These receptors came from an adult who received the AZD1222 COVID-19 vaccine. CDR3s leave out the opening cysteine and the closing phenylalanine or tryptophan.

v_call: TRBV18
j_call: TRBJ2-1
cdr3_aa: ASSPAGTSENEQF

v_call: TRBV27
j_call: TRBJ2-2
cdr3_aa: ASSLAGTGELF

v_call: TRBV28
j_call: TRBJ1-3
cdr3_aa: ASSSPGQRIVGNTIY

v_call: TRBV2
j_call: TRBJ2-7
cdr3_aa: ASSEWANASYEQY

v_call: TRBV14
j_call: TRBJ2-7
cdr3_aa: ASSGGQGKSSYEQY

v_call: TRBV19
j_call: TRBJ1-1
cdr3_aa: ASNHRGVNTEAF

v_call: TRBV7-2
j_call: TRBJ2-1
cdr3_aa: ASSSRTSASSGEQF

v_call: TRBV7-3
j_call: TRBJ2-7
cdr3_aa: ASSLNGGYEQY

v_call: TRBV7-2
j_call: TRBJ1-1
cdr3_aa: ASSPRGFGEAF

v_call: TRBV11-2
j_call: TRBJ2-7
cdr3_aa: ASSLDWWEQY

v_call: TRBV4-3
j_call: TRBJ2-7
cdr3_aa: ASSRGSGTGSAEQY

v_call: TRBV5-6
j_call: TRBJ2-2
cdr3_aa: ASSLGLGRSTGELF

v_call: TRBV9
j_call: TRBJ2-2
cdr3_aa: ASSPRGGNTGELF

v_call: TRBV6-5
j_call: TRBJ1-2
cdr3_aa: ASSQTGTLNYGYT

v_call: TRBV7-9
j_call: TRBJ2-7
cdr3_aa: ASSLAGEQY

v_call: TRBV27
j_call: TRBJ1-4
cdr3_aa: ASTPTGANEKLF

v_call: TRBV11-2
j_call: TRBJ1-2
cdr3_aa: ASSLGQAHYGYT

v_call: TRBV5-4
j_call: TRBJ1-6
cdr3_aa: ASSLRDRYNSPLH

v_call: TRBV15
j_call: TRBJ1-5
cdr3_aa: ATSKGQPGQPQH

v_call: TRBV20-1
j_call: TRBJ2-3
cdr3_aa: SASGSHGGDTQY

v_call: TRBV7-9
j_call: TRBJ1-1
cdr3_aa: ASSPRQGLEAF

v_call: TRBV7-9
j_call: TRBJ1-2
cdr3_aa: ASSSRESLSYT

v_call: TRBV19
j_call: TRBJ1-4
cdr3_aa: ASSITRGKLF

v_call: TRBV10-3
j_call: TRBJ1-2
cdr3_aa: ACHQGAYGYT

v_call: TRBV23-1
j_call: TRBJ2-7
cdr3_aa: ASSPPGQTDSYEQY

v_call: TRBV5-8
j_call: TRBJ2-1
cdr3_aa: ASRRGPTGVEQF

v_call: TRBV19
j_call: TRBJ1-1
cdr3_aa: ASSFEWLTTEAF

v_call: TRBV4-3
j_call: TRBJ2-2
cdr3_aa: ASSQDRLANTGELF